The 6 T cell receptor beta chains presented below share a single source sample, sequenced in a study of blood T cell repertoires in COVID-19 (dated by TCRdb to 2020 to 2021). Library construction relied on the immunoSEQ multiplex PCR assay. The table was pulled from immuneACCESS by TCRdb, which kept in-frame rearrangements only. Such tables lose some clones; where checked, under half of the loss comes from unresolved V genes, and the rest has no known cause. Within this sample are 88,000 or so clones, with approximately 80% of them counted one time only. The ten top clones hold around 12% of the sample. The sequencing input was peripheral blood. These receptors came from an elderly man with acute or convalescent COVID-19.

The chain links TRBV2 to TRBJ2-1, with 7 bases aligning to TRBD1. CDR3 size: 12 residues. V lost 6 bases to trimming and J lost 6 bases; unmatched junction nucleotides: 2. The germline V gene has CDR1 SNHLY and CDR2 FYNNEI. CDR3 region: CASSRTGNEQFF. DNA for the CDR3: TGTGCCAGCAGCCGGACAGGCAATGAGCAGTTCTTC.

The chain carries TRBV7-3 and TRBJ2-2, with 7 bases aligning to TRBD1. This CDR3 is built from 14 residues. V trimming: 3 bases; J trimming: 4 bases; junction bases outside the gene matches: 2. The germline CDR1 and CDR2 sequences are SGHTA and FQGTGA. The CDR3 DNA reads as TGTGCCAGCAGCTTTTCAGGGGGCACCGGGGAGCTGTTTTTT. Its translation: CASSFSGGTGELFF.

V is TRBV10-3 and J is TRBJ2-7; 9 nucleotides line up with TRBD1. The CDR3 is 15 residues long. The V and J ends lost 0 bases and 2 bases, in that order; junction bases with no gene match: 2. CDR1 is ENHRY and CDR2 is SYGVKD in the germline V gene. CDR3 loop: CAISESRTGAYEQYF. CDR3 nucleotide sequence: TGTGCCATCAGTGAGTCAAGGACAGGGGCCTACGAGCAGTACTTC.

In this sample, this clone turned up once. V is TRBV6-5 and J is TRBJ2-7; a possible D gene is TRBD2 (5 bases). The CDR3 has 12 residues. Between the trimmed V and J ends, which lost 7 bases and 7 bases, there was a span of 14 bases. Germline CDR1 MNHEY, CDR2 SVGAGI. DNA for the CDR3: TGTGCCAGCACCAGAGAAACGGGGGAGCAGTACTTC. Translation gives CASTRETGEQYF.

This clone was observed a handful of times. The genes are TRBV5-4 and TRBJ2-2, with 12 bases aligning to TRBD2. Germline CDR1 SGHNT, CDR2 YYREEE (reference sequence). V shed 0 bases and J 7 bases; nucleotides not matched to a gene: 7. The CDR3 extends over 17 amino acids. The CDR3 sequence is CASSLGLAGGPSGELFF. Here the CDR3 DNA reads TGTGCCAGCAGCTTGGGGCTAGCGGGGGGGCCCAGCGGGGAGCTGTTTTTT.

The genes are TRBV6-5 and TRBJ2-2; 7 nucleotides align to TRBD2. The CDR3 extends over 15 amino acids. V shed 6 bases, J shed 5 bases, and the junction held 9 bases outside the gene matches. From germline, CDR1 is MNHEY and CDR2 SVGAGI. CDR3 coding DNA: TGTGCCAGCAGATCTCGTGGGGAGGGGACCGGGGAGCTGTTTTTT. Translating gives CASRSRGEGTGELFF.